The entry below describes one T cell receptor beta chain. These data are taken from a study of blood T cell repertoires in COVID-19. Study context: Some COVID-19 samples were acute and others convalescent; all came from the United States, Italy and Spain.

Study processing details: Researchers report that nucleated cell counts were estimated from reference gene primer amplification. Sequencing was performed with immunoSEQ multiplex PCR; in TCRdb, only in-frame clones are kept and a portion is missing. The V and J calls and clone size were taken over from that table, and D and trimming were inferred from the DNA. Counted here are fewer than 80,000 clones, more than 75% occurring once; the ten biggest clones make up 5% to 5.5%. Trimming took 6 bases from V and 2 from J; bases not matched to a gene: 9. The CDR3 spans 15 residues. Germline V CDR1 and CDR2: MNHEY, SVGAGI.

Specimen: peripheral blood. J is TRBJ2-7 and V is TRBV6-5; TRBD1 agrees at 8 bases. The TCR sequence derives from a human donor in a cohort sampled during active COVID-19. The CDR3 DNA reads TGTGCCAGCAGGGCCGGGACAGGTTCTCCCTACGAGCAGTACTTC. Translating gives CASRAGTGSPYEQYF.